This T cell receptor beta chain was found in a study of identical twins. General observations from the study: Weaker excess sharing between twins was seen in beta out-of-frame sequences. The presence of invariant MAIT and iNKT cells could partly confound analyses of zero-insertion sequences.

After template switching added a universal primer site, the resulting cDNA carried unique molecular identifiers. From the 5' RACE reads, TCRdb called clonotypes with MiXCR, one entry per CDR3 protein. The sample has 200,000 to 250,000 distinct CDR3 sequences, under 10% seen once. Healthy Caucasians alone served as donors. The germline CDR1 and CDR2 sequences are SNHLY and FYNNEI. Trimming took 3 bases from V and 3 from J, leaving 12 bases between them. The CDR3 has 14 amino acids. Notes on this clonotype: Its target is unknown.

These data are also associated with another study on yellow fever vaccine responses in identical twins.

Sequenced: memory (CD45RO+) T cells sorted from blood. The chain recombines TRBV2 with TRBJ2-7, with D tentatively TRBD1 (5 bases). The source is a woman under 30 in good health. CDR3 region: CASSDETDDYEQYF. DNA for the CDR3: TGTGCCAGCAGTGATGAGACAGATGACTACGAGCAGTACTTC.